The 32 T cell receptor beta chains below were found in one sample sequenced in a study of shared clonotypes between healthy human individuals. Data came from immunoSEQ multiplex PCR; TCRdb stores just in-frame clones and leaves some out. The sample contains about 1 million clones, under 80% of which appear only once. The sequenced sample consisted of memory CD4+ T cells sorted from blood. Noted subset: CD45RA-negative fraction. The receptors come from a man aged 18 to 30 in good health.

The V and J genes are TRBV25-1 and TRBJ2-7; 12 nucleotides agree with TRBD1. The CDR3 extends over 14 amino acids. CDR1 is MGHDK, CDR2 SYGVNS, per germline. The J segment lost 4 bases and the V segment lost 5 bases, leaving 3 bases of the junction unmatched. This CDR3 reads CASSRDRGLYEQYF. CDR3 nucleotide sequence: TGTGCCAGCAGTCGGGACAGGGGGCTATACGAGCAGTACTTC.

This clone was observed a few times. The same CDR3 can be traced to other DNA sequences in this sample. The chain joins TRBV10-3 to TRBJ1-2, with 7 bases matching TRBD1. Germline trimming cut 10 bases from V and 4 bases from J; bases unmatched to any gene: 6. The CDR3 runs to 12 residues. Per the germline V gene, CDR1 is ENHRY and CDR2 is SYGVKD. CDR3 nucleotide sequence: TGTGCCACCATGACAGGGCTCTATGGCTACACCTTC. This codes for CATMTGLYGYTF.

The chain is built from TRBV7-9 and TRBJ1-2; the D gene is possibly TRBD1 (5 bases). The CDR3 is 15 residues long. Germline CDR1 reads SEHNR; CDR2 reads FQNEAQ (reference sequence). V was pared by 4 bases and J by 3 bases, with 15 bases between. The CDR3 protein is CASSWTWGMDYGYTF. The CDR3 region has the DNA TGTGCCAGCAGCTGGACGTGGGGGATGGACTATGGCTACACCTTC.

The genes are TRBV11-2 and TRBJ1-1; tentative D call: TRBD1 (5 bases). The CDR3 runs 14 residues. Germline lookup yields CDR1 SGHAT and CDR2 FQNNGV. With 4 bases removed from V and 5 bases from J, the gap between germline ends came to 14 bases. Here the CDR3 DNA reads TGTGCCAGCAGCTCCTCCGACGGGGGGACTGAAGCTTTCTTT. As protein: CASSSSDGGTEAFF.

Worth noting for this clone: Other DNA sequences of this sample code for an identical CDR3. The chain combines TRBV18 with TRBJ2-3; TRBD2 matches 7 bases. The CDR3 runs 14 residues. Trimming cost V 3 bases and J 1 base; bases outside gene matches: 1. Germline assignment: CDR1 KGHSH and CDR2 LQKENI. The CDR3 sequence is CASSPRERTDTQYF. The CDR3 DNA sequence: TGTGCCAGCTCACCGCGGGAGCGCACAGATACGCAGTATTTT.

V usage is TRBV5-4 and J usage is TRBJ1-1, with a weak D call TRBD1 (5 bases). CDR1 and CDR2 (germline): SGHNT, YYREEE (reference sequence). The CDR3 spans 14 residues. Trimming left V 4 bases short and J 0 bases short, with 10 bases between. CDR3 DNA: TGTGCCAGCAGCCGAGACAGATTGAACACTGAAGCTTTCTTT. It translates to CASSRDRLNTEAFF.

The CDR3 region has the DNA TGCGCCAGCAGCCAAGATCCATGGGGGGGTGGATTGGCAGATACGCAGTATTTT. It yields the protein CASSQDPWGGGLADTQYF. The chain recombines TRBV4-3 with TRBJ2-3; 7 bases are shared with TRBD2. The CDR3 consists of 18 residues. Per germline, CDR1 LGHNA and CDR2 YSLEER. After removal of 0 bases from V and 4 bases from J, the junction contained 13 bases not matched to a gene.

The J gene is TRBJ2-1, the V gene TRBV10-3, with 9 bases matching TRBD2. The J segment lost 1 base and the V segment lost 8 bases, leaving 15 bases of the junction unmatched. The CDR3 contains 18 residues. The V gene's germline CDR1 is ENHRY and CDR2 SYGVKD. The CDR3 is CAIGGGGSGRRSYNEQFF. The CDR3 nucleotides read TGTGCCATCGGGGGGGGTGGTAGCGGGAGAAGGTCCTACAATGAGCAGTTCTTC.

The rearrangement joins TRBV2 to TRBJ1-3, with 10 bases fitting TRBD1. The V gene end was trimmed by 6 bases and the J gene end by 3 bases; junction bases not matched to a gene: 5. The CDR3 consists of 15 residues. CDR1 is SNHLY, CDR2 FYNNEI, per germline. The CDR3 DNA sequence: TGTGCCAGCAGCCCGGACAGGGGGAGTGGAAACACCATATATTTT. Protein sequence: CASSPDRGSGNTIYF.

This clone has just a few counts. The same CDR3 can be traced to other DNA sequences in this sample. The genes are TRBV2 and TRBJ1-5; D not resolved. The V gene's germline CDR1 is SNHLY and CDR2 FYNNEI. This CDR3 contains 13 residues. V lost 6 bases, J lost 3 bases, and 9 bases lay in between. This CDR3 reads CASSRSPNQPQHF. The DNA of the CDR3 is TGTGCCAGCAGCCGCTCTCCCAATCAGCCCCAGCATTTT.

CDR3 residues: CASSEVGGSGNTIYF. In nucleotides, the CDR3 is TGTGCCAGCAGTGAAGTCGGGGGCTCTGGAAACACCATATATTTT. The V and J genes are TRBV6-1 and TRBJ1-3; D possibly corresponds to TRBD1 (5 bases). V was shortened by 1 base and J by 0 bases, with 7 bases between the two germline ends. Per germline, CDR1 MNHNS and CDR2 SASEGT. The CDR3 is made up of 15 amino acids.

This clone was recorded once. The chain joins TRBV18 to TRBJ2-2; no definite D call. The germline V gene encodes CDR1 KGHSH and CDR2 LQKENI. This CDR3 comprises 15 residues. Trimming pared 3 bases from V and 4 bases from J, leaving 12 bases between. Written as DNA, the CDR3 is TGTGCCAGCTCACCTCGGACGTCGGCCACCGGGGAGCTGTTTTTT. Translated: CASSPRTSATGELFF.

V gene TRBV18 combines with J gene TRBJ1-2; TRBD1 is a possible D gene (5 bases). CDR3 length: 14 amino acids. CDR1 and CDR2 (germline): KGHSH, LQKENI. The V end was cut by 4 bases, the J end by 6 bases, with 15 bases between. The CDR3 loop reads CASSRNSGLDGYTF. The CDR3 region has the DNA TGTGCCAGCTCACGTAATTCAGGGTTGGATGGCTACACCTTC. The full variable domain, in which reference TRBV18 and TRBJ1-2 provide the parts outside the CDR3, is NAGVMQNPRHLVRRRGQEARLRCSPMKGHSHVYWYRQLPEEGLKFMVYLQKENIIDESGMPKERFSAEFPKEGPSILRIQQVVRGDSAAYFCASSRNSGLDGYTFGSGTRLTVV.

This chain links TRBV19 with TRBJ2-5; D may be TRBD2 (6 bases). Per germline, CDR1 LNHDA and CDR2 SQIVND (reference sequence). The CDR3 runs to 13 residues. V lost 7 bases to trimming and J lost 3 bases, with 12 bases between them. The CDR3 region is CASTGGKEETQYF. CDR3 bases: TGTGCCAGTACAGGAGGGAAGGAAGAGACCCAGTACTTC.

The CDR3 protein is CASSLSRAGGHEQYF. The CDR3 DNA is TGTGCCAGCAGTTTATCGAGGGCAGGGGGCCACGAGCAGTACTTC. The rearrangement links TRBV27 to TRBJ2-7; 8 positions agree with TRBD1. The length of the CDR3 is 15 residues. After removal of 0 bases from V and 5 bases from J, the junction contained 6 bases not matched to a gene. The germline CDR1 and CDR2 sequences are MNHEY and SMNVEV (reference sequence).

V is TRBV6-5 and J is TRBJ2-3; maybe TRBD2 (5 bases). The length of the CDR3 is 16 residues. CDR1 and CDR2 (germline): MNHEY, SVGAGI. Trimming shortened V by 2 bases and J by 3 bases, and 15 bases separated the two germline ends. In DNA form, the CDR3 reads TGTGCCAGCAGTTACGGGCGGGCTATTGGGACAGATACGCAGTATTTT. Translated: CASSYGRAIGTDTQYF.

The chain combines TRBV4-2 with TRBJ1-4; D is uncertain. The CDR3 is made up of 13 amino acids. Trimming cost V 4 bases and J 7 bases, with 10 bases left between them. The germline CDR1 and CDR2 sequences are LGHNA and YNFKEQ. CDR3 sequence: CASSPLWSEKLFF. The CDR3 nucleotides are TGTGCCAGCAGCCCACTTTGGAGTGAAAAACTGTTTTTT.

This clone was detected a few times. This specimen includes other DNA sequences encoding the same CDR3. V is TRBV6-1 and J is TRBJ1-5; 7 bases line up with TRBD1. Germline V gene sequence: CDR1 MNHNS, CDR2 SASEGT. The ends lost 4 bases at V and 4 bases at J; junction bases unmatched: 1. This CDR3 has 13 amino acids. DNA for the CDR3: TGTGCCAGCAGTGGGACAGGAAATCAGCCCCAGCATTTT. Residues: CASSGTGNQPQHF.

V is TRBV5-4 and J is TRBJ2-7; 8 positions agree with TRBD1. Trimming removed 4 bases from V and 6 bases from J; junction bases left unmatched: 6. CDR1 is SGHNT and CDR2 is YYREEE in the germline V gene (reference sequence). The CDR3 covers 13 residues. In DNA, the CDR3 is TGTGCCAGCAGCCAGGACAGGGACAGCGAGCAGTACTTC. Residues: CASSQDRDSEQYF.

The V and J genes are TRBV7-3 and TRBJ2-5; maybe TRBD1 (6 bases). The CDR3 runs 16 residues. Germline assignment: CDR1 SGHTA and CDR2 FQGTGA. Trimming took off 4 bases at V and 1 base at J, with 16 bases between the two ends. The CDR3 protein is CASSSLLRDTQETQYF. DNA for the CDR3: TGTGCCAGCAGCTCCCTCCTCCGGGACACCCAAGAGACCCAGTACTTC.

Points on this clone: This sample also contains other DNA sequences that code for the same CDR3. The chain carries TRBV4-1 and TRBJ2-7, with 9 bases matching TRBD1. The CDR3 extends over 15 amino acids. Germline CDR1 is MGHRA and CDR2 is YSYEKL. V was pared by 1 base and J by 2 bases, with 3 bases of the junction left unmatched. CDR3 sequence reads: CASSQAGTGTYEQYF. CDR3 coding DNA: TGCGCCAGCAGCCAAGCAGGGACAGGGACCTACGAGCAGTACTTC.

This chain links TRBV7-6 with TRBJ2-7, with D perhaps being TRBD1 or TRBD2 (5 bases each). V was cut by 0 bases and J by 4 bases, with 7 bases left in between. The germline V gene encodes CDR1 SGHVS and CDR2 FNYEAQ. The CDR3 runs 13 residues. The CDR3 region is CASSLAEGYEQYF. CDR3 in DNA: TGTGCCAGCAGCTTAGCAGAGGGGTACGAGCAGTACTTC.

This chain uses TRBV11-2 with TRBJ2-2; 7 bases agree with TRBD2. The V and J ends lost 11 bases and 7 bases, in that order; junction bases with no gene match: 10. The CDR3 extends over 13 amino acids. CDR1 is SGHAT and CDR2 is FQNNGV in the germline V gene. The chain's CDR3 is CASGVAGFGELFF. CDR3 nucleotide sequence: TGTGCCTCGGGGGTAGCGGGTTTCGGGGAGCTGTTTTTT.

The chain employs TRBV7-9 and TRBJ2-1; D not resolved. This CDR3 is 11 amino acids long. The V and J ends lost 3 bases and 8 bases respectively, with 5 bases between them. Germline-derived CDR1 and CDR2 are SEHNR and FQNEAQ (reference sequence). The CDR3 loop reads CASSFLHEQFF. In DNA, the CDR3 is TGTGCCAGCAGCTTCCTTCATGAGCAGTTCTTC.

This chain joins TRBV12-1 and TRBJ1-2; the table's TRBD1 call for D was not verified on the DNA. TRBV12-1 is deemed a pseudogene. CDR3 length: 11 amino acids. The DNA of the CDR3 is TGCAGGGTGGCGGTTTTCTATGGCTACACCTTC. This codes for CRVAVFYGYTF.

The V gene is TRBV10-1, the J gene TRBJ1-5; TRBD1 matches 9 bases. Germline loops: CDR1 WNHNN, CDR2 SYGVQD (reference sequence). V lost 9 bases and J lost 5; bases outside the gene matches: 8. There are 14 residues in the CDR3. CDR3 DNA sequence: TGCGCCAGTCGTAAACAGGGGGCGTATCAGCCCCAGCATTTT. This sequence encodes CASRKQGAYQPQHF.

The sample holds a few counts of this clone. The chain links TRBV4-1 to TRBJ2-5; a weak D match, TRBD2 (5 bases). The V end lost 4 bases, the J end lost 4 bases, and 22 bases lay between the germline ends. Germline lookup yields CDR1 MGHRA and CDR2 YSYEKL. CDR3 length: 17 amino acids. In nucleotides, the CDR3 is TGCGCCAGCAGCCCTGGGCTAGCCGAGGGTTCCAGAGAGACCCAGTACTTC. Translation: CASSPGLAEGSRETQYF.

This clone showed up just a few times. The J gene is TRBJ2-7, the V gene TRBV10-3; 9 bases map to TRBD1. Germline V gives CDR1 ENHRY, CDR2 SYGVKD. The CDR3 totals 15 residues. With V trimmed by 0 bases and J by 7 bases, 7 bases remained unmatched. DNA for the CDR3: TGTGCCATCAGTGAGTCCCAACAGGGGGCGAGGGAGCAGTACTTC. Translated: CAISESQQGAREQYF.

The genes are TRBV29-1 and TRBJ1-5; 7 bases align to TRBD1. V gave up 8 bases and J gave up 5 bases; unmatched junction bases: 9. This CDR3 contains 13 residues. CDR1 and CDR2 (germline): SQVTM, ANQGSEA. CDR3 DNA: TGCAGCTGCAAAACAGGGGTGGATCAGCCCCAGCATTTT. Translation gives CSCKTGVDQPQHF.

This clone was recorded many times. The rearrangement joins TRBV21-1 to TRBJ1-6; the listed D gene, TRBD1, was not tested against the DNA. TRBV21-1 is listed as a pseudogene. This CDR3 spans 11 amino acids. DNA of the CDR3: TGTGCCAGCAGCAAGACAGGATCCCTCCACTTT. Protein sequence: CASSKTGSLHF.

The chain carries TRBV2 and TRBJ2-3; D gene unclear. The CDR3 extends over 14 amino acids. Germline V lookup: CDR1 SNHLY, CDR2 FYNNEI. The ends were cut back, 4 bases at V and 0 bases at J, with 8 bases in the middle. The CDR3 coding sequence is TGTGCCAGCAGTGCGTTACGCAGCACAGATACGCAGTATTTT. It codes for CASSALRSTDTQYF.

This chain connects TRBV7-9 to TRBJ2-6; possible D gene TRBD2, 5 bases. CDR1 is SEHNR, CDR2 FQNEAQ, per germline (reference sequence). V was clipped by 4 bases and J by 3 bases, with 13 bases between them. The length of the CDR3 is 16 residues. The DNA of the CDR3 is TGTGCCAGCAGCTGGAGTTCGGGGTATGGGGCCAACGTCCTGACTTTC. Translating gives CASSWSSGYGANVLTF.